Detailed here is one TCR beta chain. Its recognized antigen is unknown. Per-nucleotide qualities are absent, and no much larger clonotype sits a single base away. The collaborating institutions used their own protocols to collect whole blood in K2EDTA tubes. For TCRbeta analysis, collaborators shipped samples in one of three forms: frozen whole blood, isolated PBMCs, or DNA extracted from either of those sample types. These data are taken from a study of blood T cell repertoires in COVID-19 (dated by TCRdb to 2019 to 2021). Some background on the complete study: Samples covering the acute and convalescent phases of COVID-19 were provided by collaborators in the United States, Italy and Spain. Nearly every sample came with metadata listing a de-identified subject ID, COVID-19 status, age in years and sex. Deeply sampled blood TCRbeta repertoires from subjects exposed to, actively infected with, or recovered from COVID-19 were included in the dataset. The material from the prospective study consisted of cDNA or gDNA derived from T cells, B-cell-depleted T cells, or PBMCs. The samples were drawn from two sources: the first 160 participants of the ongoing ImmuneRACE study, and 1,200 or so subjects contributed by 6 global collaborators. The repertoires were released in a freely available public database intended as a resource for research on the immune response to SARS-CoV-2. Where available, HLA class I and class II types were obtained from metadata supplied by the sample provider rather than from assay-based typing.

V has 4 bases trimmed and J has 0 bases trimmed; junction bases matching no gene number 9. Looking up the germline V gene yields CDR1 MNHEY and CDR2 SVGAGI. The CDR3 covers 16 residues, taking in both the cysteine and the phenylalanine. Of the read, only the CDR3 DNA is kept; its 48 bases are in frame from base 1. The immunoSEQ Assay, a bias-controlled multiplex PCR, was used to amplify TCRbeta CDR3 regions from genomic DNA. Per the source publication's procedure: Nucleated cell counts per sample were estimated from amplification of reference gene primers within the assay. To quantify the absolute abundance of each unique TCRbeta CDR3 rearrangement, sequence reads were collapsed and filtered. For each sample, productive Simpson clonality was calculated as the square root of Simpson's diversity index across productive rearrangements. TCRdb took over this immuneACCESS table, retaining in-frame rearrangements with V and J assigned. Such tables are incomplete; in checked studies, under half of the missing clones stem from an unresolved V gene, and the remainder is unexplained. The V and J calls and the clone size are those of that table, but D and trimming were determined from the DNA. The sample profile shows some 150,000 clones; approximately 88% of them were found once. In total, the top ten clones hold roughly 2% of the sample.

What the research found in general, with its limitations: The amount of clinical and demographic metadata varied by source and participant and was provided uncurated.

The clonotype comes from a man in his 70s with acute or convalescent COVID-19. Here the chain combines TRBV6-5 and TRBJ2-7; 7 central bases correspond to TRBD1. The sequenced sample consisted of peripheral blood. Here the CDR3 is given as CASSSRRDSVSYEQYF. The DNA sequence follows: TGTGCCAGCAGTTCTCGCCGGGACAGTGTCTCCTACGAGCAGTACTTC.